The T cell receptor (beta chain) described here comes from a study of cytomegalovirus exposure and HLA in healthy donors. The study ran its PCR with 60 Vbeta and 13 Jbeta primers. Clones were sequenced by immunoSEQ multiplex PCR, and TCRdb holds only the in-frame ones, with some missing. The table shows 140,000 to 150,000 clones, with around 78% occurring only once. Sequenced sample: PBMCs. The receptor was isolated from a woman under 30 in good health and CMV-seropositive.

In DNA form, the CDR3 reads TGTGCCAGCAGACTCGGGGGTGCGGGGGGGTTGGACACCGGGGAGCTGTTTTTT. The encoded protein is CASRLGGAGGLDTGELFF. This sequence joins TRBV7-6 and TRBJ2-2, with TRBD2 matching 9 bases. This CDR3 region has 18 residues. Germline CDR1 and CDR2: SGHVS and FNYEAQ. J lost 3 bases, V lost 6 bases, and 14 bases had no gene match.